These 32 T cell receptor beta chains were sequenced from one sample in a study of molecular identifiers for immune sequencing clone quantification. TCRdb processed the PCR reads anew with MiXCR; each CDR3 protein has one entry. The sample lists roughly 65,000 distinct CDR3 sequences; less than 20% were seen once. The sequenced sample consisted of naive CD8+ T cells from blood, with Jurkat cell RNA spiked in. Subset specified: FACS-sorted CD8+CD4-CCR7+CD45RA+ naive T cells. These receptor sequences come from a human donor in good health. Some libraries in this study had Jurkat cell RNA spiked in.

This clonotype was detected many times. This chain links TRBV4-1 with TRBJ1-5; 7 bases are a match to TRBD1. The CDR3 contains 15 residues. V trimming: 1 base; J trimming: 3 bases; junction bases outside the gene matches: 3. CDR1 and CDR2 (germline): MGHRA, YSYEKL. As DNA, the CDR3 is TGCGCCAGCAGCCAAGGGACAGGAATCAATCAGCCCCAGCATTTT. This sequence encodes CASSQGTGINQPQHF.

This clonotype showed up many times. V gene TRBV20-1 combines with J gene TRBJ2-3; 7 bases are a match to TRBD2. The germline V gene encodes CDR1 DFQATT and CDR2 SNEGSKA (reference sequence). V shed 3 bases, J shed 1 base, and the junction held 4 bases outside the gene matches. This CDR3 comprises 14 residues. The CDR3: CSASRDYRTDTQYF. The CDR3 coding sequence is TGCAGTGCTAGCCGGGACTACCGCACAGATACGCAGTATTTT.

The chain is built from TRBV11-2 and TRBJ1-1; 8 bases fit TRBD1. Germline V gene data show CDR1 as SGHAT and CDR2 as FQNNGV. V gave up 5 bases and J gave up 4 bases; unmatched junction bases: 6. The CDR3 is 14 residues long. CDR3 nucleotide sequence: TGTGCCAGCAGCCCAAGACAGGGGATCACTGAAGCTTTCTTT. As protein: CASSPRQGITEAFF.

This clonotype showed up just a few times. The chain joins TRBV28 to TRBJ2-1; tentatively, D is TRBD2 (5 bases). Germline CDR1 is MDHEN and CDR2 is SYDVKM. V gave up 7 bases and J gave up 10 bases, with 11 bases separating them. The CDR3 is made up of 11 amino acids. The chain's CDR3 is CASTGSFEQFF. CDR3 DNA sequence: TGTGCCAGCACGGGATCCTTCGAGCAGTTCTTC.

This clonotype was seen ten or more times. V is TRBV4-1 and J is TRBJ2-1; 7 positions agree with TRBD2. The junction had 4 bases not matched to a gene; V was cut back by 0 bases and J by 2 bases. The germline V gene encodes CDR1 MGHRA and CDR2 YSYEKL. This CDR3 contains 16 residues. The CDR3 coding sequence is TGCGCCAGCAGCCAAGACAGCGGGATCCCCTACAATGAGCAGTTCTTC. Residues: CASSQDSGIPYNEQFF.

There are many counts of this clonotype. The V call is TRBV19, the J call TRBJ2-7, with 10 bases matching TRBD2. This CDR3 spans 14 amino acids. After removal of 3 bases from V and 4 bases from J, the junction contained 3 bases not matched to a gene. CDR1 is LNHDA, CDR2 SQIVND, per germline (reference sequence). This CDR3 is CASSIGLADYEQYF. CDR3 sequence (DNA): TGTGCCAGTAGTATCGGACTAGCGGATTACGAGCAGTACTTC.

This clonotype was seen many times. The gene calls are TRBV10-3 and TRBJ2-1, with TRBD2 identical over 14 bases. J lost 0 bases, V lost 6 bases, and 1 base had no gene match. The CDR3 totals 16 residues. Germline CDR1 and CDR2: ENHRY and SYGVKD. CDR3 sequence: CAIRGTSGSSYNEQFF. CDR3 DNA: TGTGCCATCAGGGGGACTAGCGGGAGCTCCTACAATGAGCAGTTCTTC.

This clonotype was observed at least ten times. The rearrangement joins TRBV7-2 to TRBJ2-2; 11 bases are shared with TRBD2. From germline, CDR1 is SGHTA and CDR2 FQGNSA. V was clipped by 4 bases and J by 6 bases; unmatched bases: 10. The CDR3 totals 17 residues. CDR3 loop: CASSSPIAGGPSGELFF. CDR3 coding DNA: TGTGCCAGCAGCTCCCCAATAGCGGGAGGGCCTTCCGGGGAGCTGTTTTTT.

J is TRBJ1-3 and V is TRBV12-3 or TRBV12-4; unclear D gene. This CDR3 is 13 amino acids long. Trimming shortened V by 8 bases and J by 1 base, and 9 bases separated the two germline ends. CDR3 sequence (DNA): TGTGCCAGCCCCACGGATTCTGGAAACACCATATATTTT. Encoded protein: CASPTDSGNTIYF.

A note on this clonotype: The junction shows a germline mismatch at one end, possibly a read error. The gene calls are TRBV4-2 and TRBJ1-2; D call uncertain. Per germline, CDR1 LGHNA and CDR2 YNFKEQ. This CDR3 comprises 17 residues. The CDR3 protein is CSSSQDSQRIHNYGYAF. CDR3 nucleotide sequence: TGTTCCAGCAGCCAAGATTCTCAAAGAATACATAACTATGGCTACGCCTTC.

There are many counts of this clonotype. The J gene is TRBJ1-1, the V gene TRBV10-3; possible D gene TRBD1, 5 bases. Germline values: CDR1 ENHRY, CDR2 SYGVKD. The CDR3 is 13 residues long. V was cut by 3 bases and J by 0 bases, with 5 bases left in between. CDR3: CAISEGVNTEAFF. The CDR3 nucleotides are TGTGCCATCAGTGAAGGGGTGAACACTGAAGCTTTCTTT.

The V and J genes are TRBV7-9 and TRBJ2-7; no reliable D call. The CDR3 is made up of 13 amino acids. V lost 5 bases and J lost 5, with 13 bases in between. Germline CDR1 SEHNR, CDR2 FQNEAQ (reference sequence). The CDR3 DNA reads as TGTGCCAGCAGCCCGAAAGCCTTCCACGAGCAGTACTTC. Translating it yields CASSPKAFHEQYF.

This clonotype was seen ten or more times. The chain uses TRBV7-9 and TRBJ2-5, with TRBD1 matching over 7 bases. Germline CDR1 is SEHNR and CDR2 is FQNEAQ (reference sequence). The CDR3 consists of 15 residues. V lost 1 base, J lost 2 bases, and 4 bases stayed unmatched. CDR3: CASSLVGTEQETQYF. CDR3 nucleotide sequence: TGTGCCAGCAGCTTAGTGGGGACAGAGCAAGAGACCCAGTACTTC.

Concerning this clonotype: A much larger clonotype is one base distant, so this may be a read error. The chain employs TRBV28 and TRBJ2-7; no clear D gene. The CDR3 loop spans 12 amino acids. The germline V gene has CDR1 MDHEN and CDR2 SYDVKM. The CDR3 protein is CASGFSSGEQYF. In DNA form, the CDR3 reads TGTGCCAGCGGTTTTTCGTCTGGGGAGCAGTACTTC.

This rearrangement joins TRBV27 to TRBJ2-7; 8 nucleotides match TRBD2. Losses at the gene ends were 0 bases for V and 3 bases for J; bases not matched to a gene: 7. The germline CDR1 and CDR2 sequences are MNHEY and SMNVEV (reference sequence). This CDR3 spans 16 amino acids. CDR3 in DNA: TGTGCCAGCAGTTTATCGATTAGCGGGAACCTCTACGAGCAGTACTTC. Amino acids: CASSLSISGNLYEQYF.

This chain connects TRBV5-4 to TRBJ2-7; 7 bases are shared with TRBD2. The CDR3 covers 15 residues. V shed 0 bases and J 1 base; nucleotides not matched to a gene: 4. Germline values: CDR1 SGHNT, CDR2 YYREEE (reference sequence). The CDR3 DNA reads as TGTGCCAGCAGCTTGGCTCTAGCGGCGTCCTACGAGCAGTACTTC. Encoded protein: CASSLALAASYEQYF. Full variable domain (remainder filled in from reference TRBV5-4 and TRBJ2-7): ETGVTQSPTHLIKTRGQQVTLRCSSQSGHNTVSWYQQALGQGPQFIFQYYREEENGRGNFPPRFSGLQFPNYSSELNVNALELDDSALYLCASSLALAASYEQYFGPGTRLTVT.

This sequence joins TRBV7-9 and TRBJ2-7; TRBD2 is a possible D gene (5 bases). Trimming left V 4 bases short and J 0 bases short, with 10 bases between. There are 14 residues in the CDR3. CDR1 and CDR2 from the germline V gene are SEHNR and FQNEAQ (reference sequence). The CDR3 spells CASSWTGSSYEQYF. Here the CDR3 DNA reads TGTGCCAGCAGCTGGACTGGTAGCTCCTACGAGCAGTACTTC.

This clonotype has ten or more counts. DNA for the CDR3: TGTGCCAGCAGCTTAGCGCCGGACAGGTCAGGTGGCTACACCTTC. As protein: CASSLAPDRSGGYTF. The chain links TRBV7-6 to TRBJ1-2; 7 positions match TRBD1. The ends lost 0 bases at V and 7 bases at J; junction bases unmatched: 8. The length of the CDR3 is 15 residues. The germline V gene has CDR1 SGHVS and CDR2 FNYEAQ.

This clonotype was counted many times. The chain is built from TRBV27 and TRBJ2-7, with a weak D call TRBD2 (6 bases). V shed 4 bases and J shed 0 bases, with 19 bases lying between them. Germline V gene data show CDR1 as MNHEY and CDR2 as SMNVEV (reference sequence). The CDR3 consists of 17 residues. This chain's CDR3 is CASSSRGSTGVSYEQYF. The CDR3 DNA follows: TGTGCCAGCAGTTCCCGGGGCTCGACGGGAGTCTCCTACGAGCAGTACTTC.

This clonotype was recorded many times. The chain links TRBV27 to TRBJ2-7; 7 nucleotides align to TRBD2. The CDR3 totals 15 residues. CDR1 and CDR2 from the germline V gene are MNHEY and SMNVEV (reference sequence). V was clipped by 5 bases and J by 5 bases; unmatched bases: 12. CDR3 nucleotide sequence: TGTGCCAGCAGTCCGATTACGGGGGGTCCCCACGAGCAGTACTTC. Translating it yields CASSPITGGPHEQYF.

This clonotype was observed at least ten times. The V and J genes are TRBV19 and TRBJ2-3; D not resolved. This CDR3 has 15 residues. Germline lookup yields CDR1 LNHDA and CDR2 SQIVND (reference sequence). The ends were cut back, 7 bases at V and 1 base at J, with 15 bases in the middle. The CDR3 bases are TGTGCCAGTAATAAAATGGCTTTTGGCACAGATACGCAGTATTTT. Amino acids: CASNKMAFGTDTQYF.

Concerning this clonotype: One junction end disagrees with the germline gene, perhaps due to a read error. The chain combines TRBV6-6 with TRBJ2-5; D may match TRBD1 or TRBD2 (5 bases each). The CDR3 has 17 amino acids. The V gene's germline CDR1 is MNHNY and CDR2 SVGAGI (reference sequence). CDR3 in DNA: TGTGCCAGCAGTTACTTTCCAGGTCGGGACCCCCAAGGGACCCTGTACTTC. Amino acids: CASSYFPGRDPQGTLYF.

This clonotype has ten or more counts. V gene TRBV7-9 combines with J gene TRBJ2-6; D is undetermined. With 2 bases removed from V and 2 bases from J, the gap between germline ends came to 22 bases. Germline lookup yields CDR1 SEHNR and CDR2 FQNEAQ (reference sequence). This CDR3 has 20 amino acids. This CDR3 is CASSLSLLRAEQAGANVLTF. CDR3 coding DNA: TGTGCCAGCAGCTTAAGCCTGCTCCGGGCAGAGCAGGCTGGGGCCAACGTCCTGACTTTC.

J is TRBJ2-7 and V is TRBV4-1, with 8 bases aligning to TRBD1. Germline-derived CDR1 and CDR2 are MGHRA and YSYEKL. Trimming at V came to 5 bases and at J to 4 bases, leaving 10 bases not matched to a gene. CDR3 length: 15 residues. CDR3 sequence: CASSVGAGGGYEQYF. CDR3 DNA: TGCGCCAGCAGCGTTGGGGCAGGGGGCGGATACGAGCAGTACTTC.

This clonotype was recorded a few times. The gene calls are TRBV10-3 and TRBJ2-1, with D unclear. The V and J ends lost 3 bases and 7 bases respectively, with 16 bases between them. The CDR3 loop spans 15 amino acids. Per germline, CDR1 ENHRY and CDR2 SYGVKD. The CDR3 DNA reads as TGTGCCATCAGTGATCCCGGCAGCCCTACTAATGAGCAGTTCTTC. It codes for CAISDPGSPTNEQFF.

This clonotype was detected ten times or more. This chain joins TRBV6-5 and TRBJ2-7; tentative D call: TRBD2 (6 bases). The germline CDR1 and CDR2 sequences are MNHEY and SVGAGI. Trimming took off 0 bases at V and 2 bases at J, with 14 bases between the two ends. The CDR3 runs to 16 residues. This chain's CDR3 is CASSYSLGGNTYEQYF. Here the CDR3 DNA reads TGTGCCAGCAGTTACTCGTTGGGGGGAAATACCTACGAGCAGTACTTC.

This clonotype turned up a few times. One junction end does not reproduce the germline sequence, and a read error may be involved. This chain connects TRBV19 to TRBJ1-5, with D unclear. CDR1 and CDR2 (germline): LNHDA, SQIVND (reference sequence). The CDR3 spans 15 residues. CDR3 coding DNA: TGTGCCAGTACCCAAACGGACTATAGCAATCAGCCCCAGCGTTTT. Residues: CASTQTDYSNQPQRF.

This clonotype was found a few times. Sequence at one end of the junction differs from germline and may be a read error. V usage is TRBV20-1 and J usage is TRBJ2-2; 13 nucleotides align to TRBD2. CDR3 length: 16 amino acids. Per the germline V gene, CDR1 is DFQATT and CDR2 is SNEGSKA (reference sequence). The CDR3 coding sequence is TGCAGTGCTGGGGGACTAGCGGGGATCAACACCGGGGGGCTGTTTTTT. Its protein is CSAGGLAGINTGGLFF.

As concerns this clonotype: A much larger clonotype is one base distant, so this may be a read error. The chain combines TRBV27 with TRBJ2-2; TRBD1 or TRBD2 may be the D gene (6 bases each). Trimming cost V 8 bases and J 3 bases, with 22 bases left between them. This CDR3 has 17 amino acids. Germline V CDR1 and CDR2: MNHEY, SMNVEV (reference sequence). The CDR3 nucleotides read TGTGCCAGCCTTCCGTACCGGGACGGGGGCGACACCGGGGAGCTGTTTTTT. It is translated as CASLPYRDGGDTGELFF.

The chain joins TRBV6-2 or TRBV6-3 to TRBJ2-1; D is ambiguous. The CDR3 sequence is 12 residues long. Germline lookup yields CDR1 MNHEY and CDR2 SVGEGT. V lost 0 bases and J 10 bases, leaving 7 bases between the germline ends. The CDR3 sequence is CASSYSSVEQFF. Here the CDR3 DNA reads TGTGCCAGCAGTTACTCCTCTGTGGAGCAGTTCTTC.

In this sample, this clonotype turned up many times. V and J are TRBV12-3 or TRBV12-4 and TRBJ2-3; 9 bases match TRBD1. The CDR3 is 13 amino acids. Trimming took 11 bases from V and 2 from J; bases not matched to a gene: 5. The CDR3 DNA reads TGTGCCGTGGGGGACAGGGTCACAGATACGCAGTATTTT. Translating gives CAVGDRVTDTQYF.

On this clonotype: This may stem from a read error, because a much larger clone lies one nucleotide away. In nucleotides, the CDR3 is TGTGCCAGTAGGGACGAGGAGTTTCCCTACGGGCAGTACTTC. Translated, it gives CASRDEEFPYGQYF. The chain employs TRBV27 and TRBJ2-7; the D call may be TRBD1 or TRBD2 (5 bases each). The CDR3 has 14 amino acids. Germline V gene sequence: CDR1 MNHEY, CDR2 SMNVEV (reference sequence).